This TCR beta chain was captured by sequencing in a study of CD8+ T cells in alopecia areata (dated by TCRdb to 2016 to 2019). Notes on the research overall: The treated patients took part in an open-label pilot trial in which moderate-to-severe alopecia areata was treated with oral tofacitinib at 5 to 10 mg twice daily. Biopsies were taken from tofacitinib-treated patients at baseline and again at 4 and 24 weeks into treatment, and several of those patients also had a later scalp biopsy. Amplification of TCRbeta CDR3 regions was done by immunoSEQ multiplex PCR using 35 Vbeta forward primers and 13 Jbeta reverse primers. RNA came from the PAXgene miRNA kit for fixed scalp, the miRNeasy kit for PBMCs, and the RNeasy kit for mouse skin. High-throughput TCRbeta sequencing was used to examine T cell clonal expansion in alopecia areata in both the C3H/HeJ mouse model and human patients. On the human side, TCRbeta sequencing was run on scalp tissue and on sorted CD4+ and CD8+ peripheral blood T cells from healthy controls and from alopecia areata patients with either patchy or totalis/universalis disease. Patients received tofacitinib for 6 to 18 months and were then followed off drug for 6 months to check for delayed response and recurrence. Scalp clonality was compared among normal scalp (n=4), patchy alopecia areata scalp (n=8), and alopecia totalis/universalis scalp (n=8). The investigation overall reported the following: TCR sequences shared between patients were less clear than in mice, possibly partly because of HLA diversity in the patient population. Compared with normal scalp, lesional scalp had higher clonality and more expanded CD8+ clones, particularly in alopecia totalis/universalis, a pattern that suggests antigenic drive. Unlike mouse skin, which is dominated by gammadelta T cells, normal human skin has resident alphabeta T cells that are also sequenced, and this complicates analysis of the scalp TCR repertoire.

Germline trimming amounts to 5 bases on V and 1 base on J, with 8 as the count of junction bases outside the gene matches. From cysteine to phenylalanine, the CDR3 is 15 amino acids long. Only CDR3 DNA remains: 45 bases, in frame from the first base. The germline V gene sets CDR1 to SGDLS and CDR2 to YYNGEE. The time point label, as the study defines it: baseline before oral tofacitinib. Lesional scalp punch biopsies and peripheral blood were obtained from alopecia areata patients. After PBMCs were isolated by density centrifugation and stained for CD3, CD4 and CD8, a FACSAria was used to sort CD4+ and CD8+ T cells. This clone occurred once. The specificity of this receptor is unknown. Per-base qualities were not stored, and no clone one base away is much larger. The library was made by the immunoSEQ multiplex PCR assay. RNA was extracted from all samples and reverse transcribed into cDNA, which served as template for TCR sequencing. SuperScript III was used for first-strand cDNA synthesis, primed with a 2:1 mix of oligo-dT and random hexamers. A synthetic immune receptor repertoire was used to measure amplification bias, and any remaining bias was corrected computationally. The paper's processing steps were these. Raw reads were preprocessed for error removal, and CDR3 was defined according to IMGT conventions as running from the conserved cysteine to phenylalanine. To get clonality, Shannon entropy was normalized by log2 of the number of productive unique TCRs and the result was subtracted from 1. Whether scalp clones were CD4 or CD8 was inferred by matching scalp TCRbeta sequences against CD4 and CD8 repertoires sorted from blood. This immuneACCESS table, as held by TCRdb, lists in-frame sequences with V and J called but not all clones. Of the missing ones, under half trace to an unresolved V gene in checked studies; the others have no known cause. Clonal size and the V and J genes are those of that table, whereas D and trimming came from the DNA. This sample lists hundreds of thousands of clones; roughly two thirds were detected once. The top ten clones comprise 1% to 1.5% of the sample.

The origin of this receptor is a human donor with alopecia areata. The V gene is TRBV9 and the J gene is TRBJ2-5; TRBD2 matches 7 bases in the middle. The input for sequencing was CD4+ T cells sorted from blood, taken at week 0. The DNA sequence follows: TGTGCCAGCAGTCGGGAACCTAGCGGCCAAGAGACCCAGTACTTC. This codes for CASSREPSGQETQYF.